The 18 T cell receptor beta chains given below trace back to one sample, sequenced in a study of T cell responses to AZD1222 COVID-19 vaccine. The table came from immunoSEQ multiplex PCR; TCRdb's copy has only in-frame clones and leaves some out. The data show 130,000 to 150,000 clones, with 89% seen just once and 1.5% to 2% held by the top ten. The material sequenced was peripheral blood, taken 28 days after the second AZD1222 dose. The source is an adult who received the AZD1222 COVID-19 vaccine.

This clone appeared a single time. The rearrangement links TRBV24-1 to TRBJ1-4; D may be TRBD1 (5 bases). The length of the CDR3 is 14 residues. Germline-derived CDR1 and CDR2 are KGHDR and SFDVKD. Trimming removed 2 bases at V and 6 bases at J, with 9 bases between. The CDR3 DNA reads TGTGCCACCAGTGATTCGCGCAGGGATGAAAAACTGTTTTTT. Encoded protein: CATSDSRRDEKLFF.

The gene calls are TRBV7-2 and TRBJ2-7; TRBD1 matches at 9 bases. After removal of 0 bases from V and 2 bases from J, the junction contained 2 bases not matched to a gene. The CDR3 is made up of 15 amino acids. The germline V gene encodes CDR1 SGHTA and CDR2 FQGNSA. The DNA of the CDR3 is TGTGCCAGCAGCTTAGCGGGGACAGGGCCCTACGAGCAGTACTTC. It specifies CASSLAGTGPYEQYF.

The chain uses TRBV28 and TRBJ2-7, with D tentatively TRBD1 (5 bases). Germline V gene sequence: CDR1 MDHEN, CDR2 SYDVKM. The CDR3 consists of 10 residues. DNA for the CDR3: TGTGGGGCAGGGCGCCACGAGCAGTACTTC. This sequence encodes CGAGRHEQYF.

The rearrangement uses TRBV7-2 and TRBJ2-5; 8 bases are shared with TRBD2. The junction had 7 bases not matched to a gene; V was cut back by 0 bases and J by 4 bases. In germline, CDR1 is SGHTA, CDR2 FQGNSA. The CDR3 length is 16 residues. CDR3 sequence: CASSLAVILAGETQYF. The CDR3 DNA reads TGTGCCAGCAGCTTAGCGGTTATCCTAGCGGGAGAGACCCAGTACTTC.

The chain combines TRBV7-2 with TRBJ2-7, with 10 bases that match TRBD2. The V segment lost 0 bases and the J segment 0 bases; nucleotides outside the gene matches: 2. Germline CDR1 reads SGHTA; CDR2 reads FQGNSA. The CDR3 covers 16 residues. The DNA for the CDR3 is TGTGCCAGCAGCTTAGCGGCTAGCGGGGGCTCCTACGAGCAGTACTTC. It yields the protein CASSLAASGGSYEQYF.

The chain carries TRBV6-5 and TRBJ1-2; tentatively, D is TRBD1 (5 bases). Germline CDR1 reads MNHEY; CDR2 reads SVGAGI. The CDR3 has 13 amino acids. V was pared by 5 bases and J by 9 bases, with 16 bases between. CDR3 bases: TGTGCCAGCAGTCCTCCCGGGACGAGGCGCTACACCTTC. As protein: CASSPPGTRRYTF.

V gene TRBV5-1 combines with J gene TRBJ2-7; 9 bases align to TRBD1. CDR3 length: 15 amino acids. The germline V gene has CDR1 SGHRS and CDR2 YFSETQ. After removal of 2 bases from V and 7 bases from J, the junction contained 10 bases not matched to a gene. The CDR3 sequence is CASSFGTGIMKEQYF. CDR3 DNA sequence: TGCGCCAGCAGCTTCGGGACAGGGATTATGAAGGAGCAGTACTTC.

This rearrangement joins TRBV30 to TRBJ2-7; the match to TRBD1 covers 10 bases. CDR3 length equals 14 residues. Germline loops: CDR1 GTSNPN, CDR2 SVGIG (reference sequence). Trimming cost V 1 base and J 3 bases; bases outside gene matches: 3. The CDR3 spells CAWSGDRGNYEQYF. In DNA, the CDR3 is TGTGCCTGGAGTGGGGACAGGGGAAACTACGAGCAGTACTTC.

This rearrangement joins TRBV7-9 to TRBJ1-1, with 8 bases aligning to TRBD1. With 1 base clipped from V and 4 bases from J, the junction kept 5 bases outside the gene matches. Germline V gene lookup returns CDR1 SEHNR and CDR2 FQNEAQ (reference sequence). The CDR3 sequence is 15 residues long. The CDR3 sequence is CASSLDDTGGTEAFF. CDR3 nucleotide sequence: TGTGCCAGCAGCTTAGATGATACAGGGGGCACTGAAGCTTTCTTT.

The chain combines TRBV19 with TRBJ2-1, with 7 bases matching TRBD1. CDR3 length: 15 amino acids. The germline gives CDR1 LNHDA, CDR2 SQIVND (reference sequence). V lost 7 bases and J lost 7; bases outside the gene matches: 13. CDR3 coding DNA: TGTGCCAGTACCCCGGACAGGCCTCCGGGGAATGAGCAGTTCTTC. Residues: CASTPDRPPGNEQFF.

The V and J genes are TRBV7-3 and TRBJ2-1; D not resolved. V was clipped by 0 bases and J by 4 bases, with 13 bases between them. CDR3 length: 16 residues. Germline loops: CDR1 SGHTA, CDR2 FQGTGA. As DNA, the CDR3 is TGTGCCAGCAGCTTAACGGCTAGATACCCTTACAATGAGCAGTTCTTC. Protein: CASSLTARYPYNEQFF. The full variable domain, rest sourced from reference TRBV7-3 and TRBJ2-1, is GAGVSQTPSNKVTEKGKYVELRCDPISGHTALYWYRQSLGQGPEFLIYFQGTGAADDSGLPNDRFFAVRPEGSVSTLKIQRTERGDSAVYLCASSLTARYPYNEQFFGPGTRLTVL.

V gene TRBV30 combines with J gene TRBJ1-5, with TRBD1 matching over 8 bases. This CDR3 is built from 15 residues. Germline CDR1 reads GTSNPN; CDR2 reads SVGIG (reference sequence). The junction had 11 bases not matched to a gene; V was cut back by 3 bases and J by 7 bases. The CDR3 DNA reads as TGTGCCTGGAGCCGGTGGACAGGGAGGGTACAGCCCCAGCATTTT. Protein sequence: CAWSRWTGRVQPQHF.

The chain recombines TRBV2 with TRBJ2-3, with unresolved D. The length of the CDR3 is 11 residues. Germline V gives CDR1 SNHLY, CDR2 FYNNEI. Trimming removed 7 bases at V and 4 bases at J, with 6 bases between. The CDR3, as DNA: TGTGCCAGCACTGCATCAGATACGCAGTATTTT. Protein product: CASTASDTQYF. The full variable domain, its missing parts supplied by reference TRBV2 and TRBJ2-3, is EPEVTQTPSHQVTQMGQEVILRCVPISNHLYFYWYRQILGQKVEFLVSFYNNEISEKSEIFDDQFSVERPDGSNFTLKIRSTKLEDSAMYFCASTASDTQYFGPGTRLTVL.

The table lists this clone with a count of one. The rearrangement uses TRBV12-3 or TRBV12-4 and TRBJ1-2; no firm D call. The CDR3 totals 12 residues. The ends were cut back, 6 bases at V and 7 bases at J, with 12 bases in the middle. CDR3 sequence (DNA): TGTGCCAGCAGGGGGTCAAAGGGTGGCTACACCTTC. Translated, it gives CASRGSKGGYTF.

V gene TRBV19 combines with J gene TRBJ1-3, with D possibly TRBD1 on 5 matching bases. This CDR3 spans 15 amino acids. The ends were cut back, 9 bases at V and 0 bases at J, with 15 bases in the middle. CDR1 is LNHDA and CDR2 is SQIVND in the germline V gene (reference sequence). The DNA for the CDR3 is TGTGCCAGCAGAGACATGACAGTCTCTGGAAACACCATATATTTT. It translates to CASRDMTVSGNTIYF.

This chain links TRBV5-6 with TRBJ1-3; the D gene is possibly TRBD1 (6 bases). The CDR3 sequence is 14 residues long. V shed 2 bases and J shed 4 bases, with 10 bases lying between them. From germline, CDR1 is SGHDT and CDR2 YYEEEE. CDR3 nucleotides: TGTGCCAGCAGCTTTACAGGGCCGGGAAACACCATATATTTT. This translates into CASSFTGPGNTIYF.

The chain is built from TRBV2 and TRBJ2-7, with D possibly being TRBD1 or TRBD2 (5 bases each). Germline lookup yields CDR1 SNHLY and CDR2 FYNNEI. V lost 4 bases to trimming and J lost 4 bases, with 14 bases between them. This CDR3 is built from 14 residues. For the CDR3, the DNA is TGTGCCAGCAGTGTTGGGGGATCCCGTTACGAGCAGTACTTC. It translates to CASSVGGSRYEQYF.

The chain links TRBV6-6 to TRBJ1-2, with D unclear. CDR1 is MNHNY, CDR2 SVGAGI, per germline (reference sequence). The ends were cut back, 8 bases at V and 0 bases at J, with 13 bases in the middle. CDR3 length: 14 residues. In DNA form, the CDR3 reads TGTGCCAGCTGGCAGGACGCGACTAACTATGGCTACACCTTC. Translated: CASWQDATNYGYTF.